This T cell receptor beta chain appears in the sequencing data of a study of T-cell memory formation after mild COVID-19. TCRdb used MiXCR to reprocess the 5' RACE reads, holding one entry per CDR3 protein. The top ten hold roughly 3.3% of the sample, which has about 170,000 distinct CDR3 sequences, around 13% seen once. The CDR3 extends over 15 amino acids. The V end lost 2 bases, the J end lost 1 base, and 12 bases lay between the germline ends. The germline V gene has CDR1 SGHRS and CDR2 YFSETQ. The TCR comes from a man younger than 30 who had mild COVID-19 (a few samples of this study predate the infection). Cell type and time point are not known. This sequence joins TRBV5-1 and TRBJ1-1; tentative D call: TRBD1 (5 bases). Sequencing was done on a sample of PBMCs or a T cell subset sorted from them (not recorded which). The CDR3 DNA reads TGCGCCAGCAGCTTACAGGCGATGGCGAACACTGAAGCTTTCTTT. Translating gives CASSLQAMANTEAFF.